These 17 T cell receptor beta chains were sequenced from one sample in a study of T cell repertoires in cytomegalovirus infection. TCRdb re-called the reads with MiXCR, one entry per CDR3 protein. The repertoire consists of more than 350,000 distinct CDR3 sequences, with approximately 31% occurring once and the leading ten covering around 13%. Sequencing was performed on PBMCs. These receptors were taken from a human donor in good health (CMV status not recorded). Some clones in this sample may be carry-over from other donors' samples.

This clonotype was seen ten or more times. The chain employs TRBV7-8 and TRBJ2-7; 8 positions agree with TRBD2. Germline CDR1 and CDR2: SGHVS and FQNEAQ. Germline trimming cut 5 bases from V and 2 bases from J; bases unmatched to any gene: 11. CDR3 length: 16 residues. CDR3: CASSGIQGLGPYEQYF. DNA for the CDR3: TGTGCCAGCAGCGGGATACAGGGACTAGGACCCTACGAGCAGTACTTC. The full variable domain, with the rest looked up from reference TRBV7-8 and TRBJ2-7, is GAGVSQSPRYKVAKRGQDVALRCDPISGHVSLFWYQQALGQGPEFLTYFQNEAQLDKSGLPSDRFFAERPEGSVSTLKIQRTQQEDSAVYLCASSGIQGLGPYEQYFGPGTRLTVT.

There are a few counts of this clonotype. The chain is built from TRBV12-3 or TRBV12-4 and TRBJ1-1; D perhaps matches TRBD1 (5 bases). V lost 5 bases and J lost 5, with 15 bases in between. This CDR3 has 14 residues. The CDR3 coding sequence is TGTGCCAGCAGTCGGATGAGGGACGGAACTGAAGCTTTCTTT. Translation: CASSRMRDGTEAFF.

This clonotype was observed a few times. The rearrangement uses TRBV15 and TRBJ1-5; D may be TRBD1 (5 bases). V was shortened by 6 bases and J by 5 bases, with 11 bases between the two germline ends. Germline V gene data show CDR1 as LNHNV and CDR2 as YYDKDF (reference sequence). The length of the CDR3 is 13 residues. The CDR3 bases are TGTGCCACCAGGGAGGGACTTGATCAGCCCCAGCATTTT. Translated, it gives CATREGLDQPQHF.

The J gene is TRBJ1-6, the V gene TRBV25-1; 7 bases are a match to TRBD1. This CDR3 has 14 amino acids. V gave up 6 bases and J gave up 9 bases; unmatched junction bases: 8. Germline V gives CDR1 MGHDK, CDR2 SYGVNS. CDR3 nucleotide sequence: TGTGCCAGCAGCGCCGGGACAGCCACTTCACCCCTCCACTTT. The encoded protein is CASSAGTATSPLHF.

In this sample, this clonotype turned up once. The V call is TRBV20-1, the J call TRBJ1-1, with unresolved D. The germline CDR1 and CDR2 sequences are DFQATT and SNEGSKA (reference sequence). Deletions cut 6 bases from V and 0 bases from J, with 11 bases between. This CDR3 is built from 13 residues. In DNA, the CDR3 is TGCAGTGCCCCTAGGGTGGTGAACACTGAAGCTTTCTTT. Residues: CSAPRVVNTEAFF.

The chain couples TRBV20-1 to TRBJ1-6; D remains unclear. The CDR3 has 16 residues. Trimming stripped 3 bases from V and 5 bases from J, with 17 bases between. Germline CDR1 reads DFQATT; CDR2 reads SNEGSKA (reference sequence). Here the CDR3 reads CSASLSVWLNNSPLHF. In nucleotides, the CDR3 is TGCAGTGCTAGTCTAAGCGTTTGGCTGAATAATTCACCCCTCCACTTT.

The CDR3 DNA sequence: TGTGCCAGCAGCCCACCTGGGGGATACAAGGATACGCAGTATTTT. Translation: CASSPPGGYKDTQYF. The V gene is TRBV9, the J gene TRBJ2-3; either TRBD1 or TRBD2 may fit D (5 bases each). The CDR3 is made up of 15 amino acids. Germline lookup yields CDR1 SGDLS and CDR2 YYNGEE. V was pared by 4 bases and J by 6 bases, with 18 bases between.

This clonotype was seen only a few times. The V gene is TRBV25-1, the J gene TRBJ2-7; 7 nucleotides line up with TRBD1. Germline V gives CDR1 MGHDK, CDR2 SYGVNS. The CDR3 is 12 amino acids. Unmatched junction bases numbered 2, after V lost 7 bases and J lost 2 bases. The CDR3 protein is CASTGQPYEQYF. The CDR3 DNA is TGTGCCAGCACGGGACAGCCCTACGAGCAGTACTTC.

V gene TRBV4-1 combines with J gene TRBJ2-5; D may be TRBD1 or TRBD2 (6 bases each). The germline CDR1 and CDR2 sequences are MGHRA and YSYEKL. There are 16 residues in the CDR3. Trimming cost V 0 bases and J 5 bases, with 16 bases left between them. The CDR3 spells CASSQDGGGGGETQYF. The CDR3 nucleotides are TGCGCCAGCAGCCAAGATGGAGGGGGAGGAGGCGAGACCCAGTACTTC.

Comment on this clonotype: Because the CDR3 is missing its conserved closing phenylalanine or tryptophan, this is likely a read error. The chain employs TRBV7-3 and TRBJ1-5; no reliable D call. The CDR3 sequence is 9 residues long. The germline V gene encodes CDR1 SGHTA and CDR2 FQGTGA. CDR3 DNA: TGTGATTGGAATCAGCCCCAGCATTTG. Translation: CDWNQPQHL.

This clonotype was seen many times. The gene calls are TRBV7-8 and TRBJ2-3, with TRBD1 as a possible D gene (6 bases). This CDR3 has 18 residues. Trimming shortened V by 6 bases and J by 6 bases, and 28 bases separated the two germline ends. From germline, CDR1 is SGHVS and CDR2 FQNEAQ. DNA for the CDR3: TGTGCCAGCAGTTACCCCCGGGACCTGGGGGCGGTAGGGGATACGCAGTATTTT. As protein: CASSYPRDLGAVGDTQYF. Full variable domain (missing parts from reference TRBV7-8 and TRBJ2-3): GAGVSQSPRYKVAKRGQDVALRCDPISGHVSLFWYQQALGQGPEFLTYFQNEAQLDKSGLPSDRFFAERPEGSVSTLKIQRTQQEDSAVYLCASSYPRDLGAVGDTQYFGPGTRLTVL.

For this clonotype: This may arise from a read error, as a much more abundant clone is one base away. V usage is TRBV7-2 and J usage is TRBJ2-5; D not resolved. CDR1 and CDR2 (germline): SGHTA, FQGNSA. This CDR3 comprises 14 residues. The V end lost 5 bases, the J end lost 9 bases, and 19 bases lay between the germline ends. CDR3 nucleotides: TGTGCCAGCAGCCCACGATCGACGCCTCAATCCCAGTACTTC. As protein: CASSPRSTPQSQYF.

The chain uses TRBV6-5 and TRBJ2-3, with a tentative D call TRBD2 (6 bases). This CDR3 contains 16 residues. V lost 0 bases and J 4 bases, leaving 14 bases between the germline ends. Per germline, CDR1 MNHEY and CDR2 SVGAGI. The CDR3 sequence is CASSYSRRGAADTQYF. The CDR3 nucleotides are TGTGCCAGCAGTTACTCGAGGCGGGGAGCCGCAGATACGCAGTATTTT.

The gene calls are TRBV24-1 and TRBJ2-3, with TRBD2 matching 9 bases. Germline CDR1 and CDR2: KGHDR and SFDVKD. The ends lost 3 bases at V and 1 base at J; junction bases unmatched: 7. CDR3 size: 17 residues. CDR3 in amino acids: CATSDDLRLAGTDTQYF. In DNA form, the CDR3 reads TGTGCCACCAGTGATGACCTGAGACTAGCGGGCACAGATACGCAGTATTTT.

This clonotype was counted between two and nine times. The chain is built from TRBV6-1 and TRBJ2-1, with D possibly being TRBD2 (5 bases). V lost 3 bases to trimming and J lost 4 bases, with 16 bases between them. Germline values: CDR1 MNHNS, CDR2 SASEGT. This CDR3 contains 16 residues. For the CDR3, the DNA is TGTGCCAGCAGTGAGTCGAGCGGCCGTAGTTACAATGAGCAGTTCTTC. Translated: CASSESSGRSYNEQFF.

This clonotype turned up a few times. The CDR3 DNA reads as TGCGCCAGCGCCCTAGCGGGGGGCTCAGATACGCAGTATTTT. Residues: CASALAGGSDTQYF. The chain uses TRBV10-2 and TRBJ2-3, with 11 bases fitting TRBD2. V lost 8 bases to trimming and J lost 4 bases; unmatched junction nucleotides: 5. The CDR3 length is 14 residues. Germline assignment: CDR1 WSHSY and CDR2 SAAADI.

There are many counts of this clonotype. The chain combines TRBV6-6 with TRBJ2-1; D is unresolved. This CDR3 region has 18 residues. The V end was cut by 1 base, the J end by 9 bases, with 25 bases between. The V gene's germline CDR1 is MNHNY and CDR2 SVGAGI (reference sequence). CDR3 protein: CASSYYWNIIPQPVEQFF. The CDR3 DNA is TGTGCCAGCAGTTACTACTGGAACATAATCCCACAGCCCGTTGAGCAGTTCTTC.